This TCR beta chain is drawn from a study of cytomegalovirus exposure and HLA in healthy donors. Use of 60 Vbeta and 13 Jbeta primers characterized the PCR. The data were produced by immunoSEQ multiplex PCR, yet TCRdb's version contains in-frame clones alone and is incomplete. In all, the sample yields 130,000 or so clones. Trimming pared 8 bases from V and 3 bases from J, leaving 14 bases between. The CDR3 is 13 amino acids. The germline CDR1 and CDR2 sequences are LNHNV and YYDKDF (reference sequence). The sequenced material came from PBMCs. This receptor was identified in a woman between 18 and 29 years old in good health and CMV-seronegative. The chain links TRBV15 to TRBJ2-7; D possibly corresponds to TRBD2 (5 bases). Here the CDR3 DNA reads TGTGCCACCGGGAGTATCCATGACTACGAGCAGTACTTC. This gives the protein CATGSIHDYEQYF.